This T cell receptor (beta chain) is drawn from a study of regulatory T cells in long-lasting Graves disease. Study results and caveats: Persistent disease favored TRBV28, TRBJ1-2 and TRBJ2-5. Newly diagnosed Graves' patients exceeded persistent ones in TCR diversity.

The table lists this clonotype with a few counts. Its matching antigen is unknown. In building TCR beta libraries, iRepertoire HTBI primers were used together with Arm-PCR of CDR3 regions. TCRdb processed the multiplex PCR reads anew with MiXCR; each CDR3 protein has one entry. The data show about 540,000 distinct CDR3 sequences, approximately 13% seen once. This sample's time point: newly diagnosed GD, antithyroid drugs for less than 3 months. Preparation of the TCR library used RNA extracted from PBMCs. American Thyroid Association guidelines served as the basis for diagnosing Graves' disease. The CDR3 totals 13 residues. The V gene end was trimmed by 2 bases and the J gene end by 10 bases; junction bases not matched to a gene: 3. CDR1 and CDR2 (germline): LNHDA, SQIVND (reference sequence). The sample was also linked to a second study, of T cells in Graves' hyperthyroidism and ophthalmopathy. That paper states: First-round RT-PCR with HTBI primers amplified the TCR CDR3 region.

The gene calls are TRBV19 and TRBJ2-1, with TRBD2 identical over 9 bases. The TCR sequence derives from a man aged 25-45 years with Graves disease. The sample consisted of peripheral blood mononuclear cells (PBMCs), taken at new diagnosis, from a patient treated with antithyroid drugs. Written as DNA, the CDR3 is TGTGCCAGTAGTATAATAGCGGGAGTAGAGCAGTTCTTC. Translation gives CASSIIAGVEQFF.